A selection of T cell receptor beta chains follows, all from one sample in a study of Tregs in tolerant kidney transplant recipients. Sequenced by immunoSEQ multiplex PCR; TCRdb stores in-frame clones only, minus some. This sample has about 240,000 clones, with 84% found just once. The sequencing input was CD4+ T cells from blood. Receptors originate from a human donor in good health. The conserved cysteine and the conserved F or W are not part of the CDR3 here. Fields, in order: V gene, J gene, CDR3 protein.

v_gene: TRBV6-5
j_gene: TRBJ2-4
CDR3aa: ASKQAGLGKNIQY

v_gene: TRBV7-6
j_gene: TRBJ2-7
CDR3aa: ASSLGGLWGRNSYEQY

v_gene: TRBV18
j_gene: TRBJ1-1
CDR3aa: ASSPSGGRRTEAF

v_gene: TRBV19
j_gene: TRBJ1-2
CDR3aa: ASSTLPTSVGYGYT

v_gene: TRBV18
j_gene: TRBJ2-5
CDR3aa: ASSPWSGAGAEETQY

v_gene: TRBV25-1
j_gene: TRBJ2-2
CDR3aa: ASSEAGGPDGELF

v_gene: TRBV6-5
j_gene: TRBJ2-7
CDR3aa: ASTGTIYSYEQY

v_gene: TRBV5-1
j_gene: TRBJ2-3
CDR3aa: ASSFYAQGARTDTQY

v_gene: TRBV6-4
j_gene: TRBJ2-7
CDR3aa: ASGEGDYQYEQY

v_gene: TRBV2
j_gene: TRBJ2-5
CDR3aa: ASREGGGVETQY

v_gene: TRBV28
j_gene: TRBJ1-5
CDR3aa: ASGVGTGGNQPQH

v_gene: TRBV11-3
j_gene: TRBJ2-2
CDR3aa: ASSSGPNTGELF

v_gene: TRBV7-3
j_gene: TRBJ2-2
CDR3aa: ASSLGFDTGELF

v_gene: TRBV19
j_gene: TRBJ1-1
CDR3aa: ASRMGRVNTEAF

v_gene: TRBV15
j_gene: TRBJ1-1
CDR3aa: ATSRELLNTEAF

v_gene: TRBV5-8
j_gene: TRBJ1-6
CDR3aa: ASSLLGLNSPLH

v_gene: TRBV7-3
j_gene: TRBJ1-6
CDR3aa: ASSPRQGGDSPLH

v_gene: TRBV6-5
j_gene: TRBJ1-2
CDR3aa: ASSYSRGRLHGYT

v_gene: TRBV5-1
j_gene: TRBJ2-1
CDR3aa: ASSIRTDTNAQF

v_gene: TRBV5-1
j_gene: TRBJ1-1
CDR3aa: ASSLAKGTEAF

v_gene: TRBV5-5
j_gene: TRBJ1-1
CDR3aa: ASSSPGRGTEAF

v_gene: TRBV6-5
j_gene: TRBJ1-6
CDR3aa: ASSYFPRGWGSPLH

v_gene: TRBV7-9
j_gene: TRBJ1-1
CDR3aa: ASSLQGNTEAF

v_gene: TRBV18
j_gene: TRBJ1-4
CDR3aa: ASSPQGREKLF

v_gene: TRBV4-1
j_gene: TRBJ1-1
CDR3aa: ASSQGRAGIRTEAF

v_gene: TRBV7-7
j_gene: TRBJ2-5
CDR3aa: ASSPGQGGETQY

v_gene: TRBV6-1
j_gene: TRBJ2-7
CDR3aa: AAGAYDYEQY

v_gene: TRBV18
j_gene: TRBJ2-5
CDR3aa: ASSPRGLAGGRLEETQY

v_gene: TRBV19
j_gene: TRBJ2-3
CDR3aa: ASSQGLTTVRTQY

v_gene: TRBV5-1
j_gene: TRBJ2-1
CDR3aa: ASSGLAGGFNEQF

v_gene: TRBV15
j_gene: TRBJ2-5
CDR3aa: ATSRDGLAHETQY

v_gene: TRBV2
j_gene: TRBJ2-5
CDR3aa: ASSDTGGLQETQY

v_gene: TRBV5-1
j_gene: TRBJ2-5
CDR3aa: ASSLDQGTGTQY

v_gene: TRBV7-6
j_gene: TRBJ1-5
CDR3aa: ASSRTGIGNQPQH

v_gene: TRBV19
j_gene: TRBJ2-2
CDR3aa: ASSIVRSYTGELF

v_gene: TRBV2
j_gene: TRBJ2-1
CDR3aa: ASSPTSGRELSNEQF

v_gene: TRBV29-1
j_gene: TRBJ2-3
CDR3aa: SVGSSGEEY

v_gene: TRBV5-5
j_gene: TRBJ2-4
CDR3aa: ASSPPPRGQGNIQY

v_gene: TRBV27
j_gene: TRBJ1-1
CDR3aa: ASSPRQGEVAF

v_gene: TRBV18
j_gene: TRBJ2-2
CDR3aa: ASSPDRTNTGELF

v_gene: TRBV28
j_gene: TRBJ1-1
CDR3aa: ASSLRAPPEAF

v_gene: TRBV11-2
j_gene: TRBJ1-3
CDR3aa: ASSRTRGSGNTIY

v_gene: TRBV29-1
j_gene: TRBJ2-3
CDR3aa: SVLTGTGVTDTQY

v_gene: TRBV6-5
j_gene: TRBJ1-2
CDR3aa: ASRTGPSPYGYT

v_gene: TRBV5-1
j_gene: TRBJ2-7
CDR3aa: ASSLGQGATYEQY

v_gene: TRBV5-1
j_gene: TRBJ2-7
CDR3aa: ASSIGDRWSSYEQY

v_gene: TRBV5-1
j_gene: TRBJ2-6
CDR3aa: ASSLGNSGANVLT

v_gene: TRBV12-2
j_gene: TRBJ1-1
CDR3aa: ASRLGGTGQNTEAF

v_gene: TRBV13
j_gene: TRBJ1-2
CDR3aa: ASSFRTIRDYGYT

v_gene: TRBV4-1
j_gene: TRBJ1-4
CDR3aa: ASSQDWGAGKLF

v_gene: TRBV5-6
j_gene: TRBJ2-3
CDR3aa: ASSLVLYTDTQY

v_gene: TRBV23-1
j_gene: TRBJ2-7
CDR3aa: ASSDGTGGHEQY

v_gene: TRBV7-2
j_gene: TRBJ1-3
CDR3aa: ASSLTSGNTIY

v_gene: TRBV20-1
j_gene: TRBJ2-3
CDR3aa: SAQGTDTQY

v_gene: TRBV19
j_gene: TRBJ1-4
CDR3aa: ASRGYTNEKLF